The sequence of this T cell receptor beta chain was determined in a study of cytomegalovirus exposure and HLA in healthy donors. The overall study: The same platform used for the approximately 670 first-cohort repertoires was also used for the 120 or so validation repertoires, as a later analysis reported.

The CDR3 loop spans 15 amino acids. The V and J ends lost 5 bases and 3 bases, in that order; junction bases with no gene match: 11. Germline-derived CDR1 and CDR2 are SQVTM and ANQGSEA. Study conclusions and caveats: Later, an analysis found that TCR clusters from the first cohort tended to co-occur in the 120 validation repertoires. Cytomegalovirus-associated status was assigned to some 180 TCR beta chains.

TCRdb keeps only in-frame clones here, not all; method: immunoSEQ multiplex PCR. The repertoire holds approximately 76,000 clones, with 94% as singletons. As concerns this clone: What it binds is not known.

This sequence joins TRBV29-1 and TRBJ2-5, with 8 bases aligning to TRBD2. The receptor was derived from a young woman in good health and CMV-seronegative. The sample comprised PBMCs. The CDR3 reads CSVNTGLGTKETQYF. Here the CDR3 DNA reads TGCAGCGTTAATACGGGACTAGGGACCAAAGAGACCCAGTACTTC.